This T cell receptor beta chain originates from a study of cytomegalovirus exposure and HLA in healthy donors. General observations from the study: The investigators catalogued under 200 TCR beta chains as cytomegalovirus-associated. In a later analysis, productive TCRs from donors in an Asian-associated ancestry cluster reportedly carried fewer N-insertions than the cohort mean. A later analysis, which compared TCR beta chains of equal frequency, found the HLA-associated ones more clonally expanded. The study reported that TCR beta sequences accurately predicted HLA-A and HLA-B alleles in most subjects.

PCR was performed using 60 Vbeta and 13 Jbeta primers. The protocol was immunoSEQ multiplex PCR, while the TCRdb copy is restricted to in-frame clones and leaves out a portion. The sample lists more than 150,000 clones, 80% occurring once. Points on this clone: The antigen is not known.

Germline CDR1 and CDR2: LGHNA and YNFKEQ. V lost 0 bases and J lost 4, with 10 bases in between. The CDR3 length is 15 residues. This sequence joins TRBV4-2 and TRBJ1-5; D not certain. The sequence was collected from a woman aged 30 to 39 in good health and CMV-seronegative. Sequenced material: PBMCs. Here the CDR3 DNA reads TGTGCCAGCAGCCAAGATAGCGGAAGTAATCAGCCCCAGCATTTT. Translating gives CASSQDSGSNQPQHF.